The clone carrying this T cell receptor (beta chain) was observed a handful of times. As yet, its antigen is unknown. TCRdb reanalysed the RT-PCR reads using MiXCR and keeps one entry per CDR3 protein. The sample has 300,000 to 350,000 distinct CDR3 sequences; roughly 20% are singletons. The sample originates from a study of response to subunit inactivated influenza vaccine. Study conclusions and caveats: The authors proposed limited new T cell recruitment per seasonal influenza vaccination.

V lost 5 bases, J lost 5 bases, and 14 bases lay in between. This CDR3 has 14 amino acids. Germline V gene sequence: CDR1 PRHDT, CDR2 FYEKMQ (reference sequence). This sequence joins TRBV13 and TRBJ2-3; D is possibly TRBD2 (6 bases). The sequenced sample was PBMCs from blood, obtained less than 22 months after vaccination. This TCR was sampled from a man aged 45 to 70 who received an inactivated influenza vaccine. In DNA form, the CDR3 reads TGTGCCAGCAGCCGAATCGGGGGTAAAGATACGCAGTATTTT. Its translation: CASSRIGGKDTQYF. The whole variable domain, filled in from reference TRBV13 and TRBJ2-3, reads AAGVIQSPRHLIKEKRETATLKCYPIPRHDTVYWYQQGPGQDPQFLISFYEKMQSDKGSIPDRFSAQQFSDYHSELNMSSLELGDSALYFCASSRIGGKDTQYFGPGTRLTVL.